The 5 T cell receptor beta chains below all came from one sample that was sequenced in a study of T cell responses to AZD1222 COVID-19 vaccine. Here immunoSEQ multiplex PCR was the method, and the copy in TCRdb shows in-frame clones only, minus some. The data hold tens of thousands of clones, with approximately 87% observed a single time. The source material was peripheral blood, sampled on day 0 of AZD1222 vaccination. The receptors were gathered from an adult in good health.

The CDR3 region is CASSLAFPGGASEKLFF. In DNA, the CDR3 is TGCGCCAGCAGCTTGGCCTTCCCGGGGGGGGCGAGTGAAAAACTGTTTTTT. This chain joins TRBV5-1 and TRBJ1-4, with TRBD1 as a possible D gene (6 bases). The CDR3 spans 17 residues. With 0 bases removed from V and 7 bases from J, the gap between germline ends came to 19 bases. Germline V gene data show CDR1 as SGHRS and CDR2 as YFSETQ. Together with reference TRBV5-1 and TRBJ1-4, the CDR3 gives the full variable domain: KAGVTQTPRYLIKTRGQQVTLSCSPISGHRSVSWYQQTPGQGLQFLFEYFSETQRNKGNFPGRFSGRQFSNSRSEMNVSTLELGDSALYLCASSLAFPGGASEKLFFGSGTQLSVL.

The genes are TRBV27 and TRBJ2-7, with D hard to call. Deletions cut 5 bases from V and 4 bases from J, with 18 bases between. The CDR3 has 15 residues. Germline assignment: CDR1 MNHEY and CDR2 SMNVEV (reference sequence). This chain's CDR3 is CASSPGLGFGYEQYF. The CDR3 DNA follows: TGTGCCAGCAGTCCCGGGTTGGGGTTTGGGTACGAGCAGTACTTC.

The chain joins TRBV28 to TRBJ2-1; D gene ambiguous. The CDR3 is made up of 12 amino acids. CDR1 MDHEN and CDR2 SYDVKM come from the germline V gene. Trimming left V 6 bases short and J 7 bases short, with 10 bases between. The CDR3 coding sequence is TGTGCCAGCAGGGGAACGGTTAATGAGCAGTTCTTC. It translates to CASRGTVNEQFF.

This clone was seen only once. The chain uses TRBV3-1 (or the pseudogene TRBV3-2) and TRBJ2-1; 8 bases are shared with TRBD2. The CDR3 covers 19 residues. With 4 bases clipped from V and 5 bases from J, the junction kept 19 bases outside the gene matches. Per the germline V gene, CDR1 is LGHDT and CDR2 is YNNKEL (reference sequence). The CDR3 DNA reads TGTGCCAGCAGCCGCCGAACTAGCGGTACCTTTTCGGGGAACAATGAGCAGTTCTTC. It translates to CASSRRTSGTFSGNNEQFF.

V and J are TRBV6-4 and TRBJ1-1; D uncertain. Trimming left V 2 bases short and J 0 bases short, with 10 bases between. Germline V gives CDR1 MRHNA, CDR2 SNTAGT. The CDR3 length is 15 residues. The CDR3 sequence: CASSDEGKMNTEAFF. As DNA, the CDR3 is TGTGCCAGCAGTGACGAGGGCAAGATGAACACTGAAGCTTTCTTT.